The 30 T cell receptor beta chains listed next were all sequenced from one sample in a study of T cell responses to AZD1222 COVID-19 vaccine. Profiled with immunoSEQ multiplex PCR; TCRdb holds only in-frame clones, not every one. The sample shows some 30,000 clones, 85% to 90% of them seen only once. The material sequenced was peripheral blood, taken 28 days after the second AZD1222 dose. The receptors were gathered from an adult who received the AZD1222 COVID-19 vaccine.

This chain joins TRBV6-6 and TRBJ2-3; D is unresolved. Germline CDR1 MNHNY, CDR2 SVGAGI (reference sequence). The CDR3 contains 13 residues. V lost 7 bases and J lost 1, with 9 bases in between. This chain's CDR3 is CASTPLGTDTQYF. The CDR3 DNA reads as TGTGCCAGCACCCCGCTGGGCACAGATACGCAGTATTTT.

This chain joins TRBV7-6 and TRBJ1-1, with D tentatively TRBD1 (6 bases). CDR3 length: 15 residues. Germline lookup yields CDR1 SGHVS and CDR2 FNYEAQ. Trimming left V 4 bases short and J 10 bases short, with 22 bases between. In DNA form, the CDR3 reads TGTGCCAGCAGCTCCCAGACAGGAGGTCGGTCTGGAGCTTTCTTT. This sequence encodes CASSSQTGGRSGAFF. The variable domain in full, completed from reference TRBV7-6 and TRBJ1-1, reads GAGVSQSPRYKVTKRGQDVALRCDPISGHVSLYWYRQALGQGPEFLTYFNYEAQQDKSGLPNDRFSAERPEGSISTLTIQRTEQRDSAMYRCASSSQTGGRSGAFFGQGTRLTVV.

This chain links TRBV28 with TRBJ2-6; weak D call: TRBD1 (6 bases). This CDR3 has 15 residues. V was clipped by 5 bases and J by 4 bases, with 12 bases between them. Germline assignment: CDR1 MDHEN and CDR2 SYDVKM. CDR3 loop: CASSRRGTGANVLTF. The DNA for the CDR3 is TGTGCCAGCAGTCGTAGGGGGACCGGGGCCAACGTCCTGACTTTC.

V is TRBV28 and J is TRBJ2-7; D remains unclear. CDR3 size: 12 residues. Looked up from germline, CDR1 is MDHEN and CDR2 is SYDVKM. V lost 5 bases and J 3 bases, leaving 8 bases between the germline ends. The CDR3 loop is CASSKSFYEQYF. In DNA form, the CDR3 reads TGTGCCAGCAGTAAAAGCTTCTACGAGCAGTACTTC.

The CDR3: CAISGPDRANTEAFF. DNA for the CDR3: TGTGCCATCAGTGGACCCGACAGGGCAAACACTGAAGCTTTCTTT. The chain combines TRBV10-3 with TRBJ1-1; TRBD1 matches 7 bases. Germline assignment: CDR1 ENHRY and CDR2 SYGVKD. The CDR3 is 15 amino acids. J was trimmed by 2 bases and V by 4 bases; bases with no gene match: 7.

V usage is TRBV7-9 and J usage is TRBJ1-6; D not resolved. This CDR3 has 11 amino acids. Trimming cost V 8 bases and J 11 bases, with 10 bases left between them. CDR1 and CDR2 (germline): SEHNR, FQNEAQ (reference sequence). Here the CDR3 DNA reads TGTGCCAGCGAACCGTCGGCACCCCTCCACTTT. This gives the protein CASEPSAPLHF.

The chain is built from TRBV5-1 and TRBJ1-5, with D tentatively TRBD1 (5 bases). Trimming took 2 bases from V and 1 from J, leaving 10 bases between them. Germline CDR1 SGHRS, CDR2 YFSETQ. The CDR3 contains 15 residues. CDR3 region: CASSLDQGSNQPQHF. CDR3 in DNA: TGCGCCAGCAGCTTAGATCAGGGCAGCAATCAGCCCCAGCATTTT.

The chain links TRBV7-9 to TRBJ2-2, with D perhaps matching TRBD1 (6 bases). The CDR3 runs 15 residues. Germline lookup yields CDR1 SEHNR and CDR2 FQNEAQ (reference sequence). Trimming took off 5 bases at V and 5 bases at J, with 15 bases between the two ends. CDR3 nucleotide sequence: TGTGCCAGCAGCGTCACCACACAGGGTACCGGGGAGCTGTTTTTT. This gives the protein CASSVTTQGTGELFF.

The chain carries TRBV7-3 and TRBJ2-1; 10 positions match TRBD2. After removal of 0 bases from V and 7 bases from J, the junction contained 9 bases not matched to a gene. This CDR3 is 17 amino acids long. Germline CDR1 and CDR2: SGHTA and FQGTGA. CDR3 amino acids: CASSLTGLTSGKNEQFF. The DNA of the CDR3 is TGTGCCAGCAGCTTAACGGGGCTTACTAGCGGGAAGAATGAGCAGTTCTTC.

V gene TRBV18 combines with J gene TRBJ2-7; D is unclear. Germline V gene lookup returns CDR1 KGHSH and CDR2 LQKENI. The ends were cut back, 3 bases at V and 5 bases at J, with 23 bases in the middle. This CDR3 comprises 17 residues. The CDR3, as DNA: TGTGCCAGCTCACCCTGGATAGTAAAGCAAGTCTTGCACGAGCAGTACTTC. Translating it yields CASSPWIVKQVLHEQYF.

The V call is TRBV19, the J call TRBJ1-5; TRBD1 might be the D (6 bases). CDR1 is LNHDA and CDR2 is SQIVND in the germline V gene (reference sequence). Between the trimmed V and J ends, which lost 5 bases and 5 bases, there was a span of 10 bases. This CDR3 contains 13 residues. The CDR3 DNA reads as TGTGCCAGTAGTCTTTACAGGGATCAGCCCCAGCATTTT. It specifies CASSLYRDQPQHF.

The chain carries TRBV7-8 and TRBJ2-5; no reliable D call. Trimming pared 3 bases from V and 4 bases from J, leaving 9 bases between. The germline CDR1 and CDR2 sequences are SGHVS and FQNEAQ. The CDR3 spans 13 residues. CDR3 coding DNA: TGTGCCAGCAGCTTGGGCCATCGAGAGACCCAGTACTTC. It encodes CASSLGHRETQYF.

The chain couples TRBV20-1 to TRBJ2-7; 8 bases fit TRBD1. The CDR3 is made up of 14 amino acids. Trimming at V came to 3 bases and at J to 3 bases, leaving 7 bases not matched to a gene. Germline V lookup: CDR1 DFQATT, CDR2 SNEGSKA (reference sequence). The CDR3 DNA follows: TGCAGTGCTAGTAAAGGCAGGGGGCGCTACGAGCAGTACTTC. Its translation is CSASKGRGRYEQYF.

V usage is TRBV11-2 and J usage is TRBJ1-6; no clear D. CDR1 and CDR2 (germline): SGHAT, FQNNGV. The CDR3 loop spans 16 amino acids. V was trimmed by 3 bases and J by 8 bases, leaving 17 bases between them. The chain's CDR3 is CASSFYRGLQDSPLHF. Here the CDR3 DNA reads TGTGCCAGCAGCTTCTATCGCGGGTTGCAGGATTCACCCCTCCACTTT.

The CDR3 protein is CATSRDLQAISGNTIYF. The CDR3 coding sequence is TGTGCCACCAGCAGAGATTTACAGGCGATCTCTGGAAACACCATATATTTT. The rearrangement links TRBV15 to TRBJ1-3; possible D gene TRBD1, 5 bases. V gave up 0 bases and J gave up 0 bases, with 12 bases separating them. From germline, CDR1 is LNHNV and CDR2 YYDKDF (reference sequence). CDR3 length: 17 residues. Full variable domain (remainder filled in from reference TRBV15 and TRBJ1-3): DAMVIQNPRYQVTQFGKPVTLSCSQTLNHNVMYWYQQKSSQAPKLLFHYYDKDFNNEADTPDNFQSRRPNTSFCFLDIRSPGLGDTAMYLCATSRDLQAISGNTIYFGEGSWLTVV.

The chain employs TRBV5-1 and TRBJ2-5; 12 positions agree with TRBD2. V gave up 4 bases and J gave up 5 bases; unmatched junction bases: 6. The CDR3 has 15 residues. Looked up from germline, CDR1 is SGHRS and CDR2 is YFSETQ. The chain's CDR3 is CASSPGLAGPETQYF. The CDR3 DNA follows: TGCGCCAGCAGCCCCGGACTAGCGGGGCCGGAGACCCAGTACTTC.

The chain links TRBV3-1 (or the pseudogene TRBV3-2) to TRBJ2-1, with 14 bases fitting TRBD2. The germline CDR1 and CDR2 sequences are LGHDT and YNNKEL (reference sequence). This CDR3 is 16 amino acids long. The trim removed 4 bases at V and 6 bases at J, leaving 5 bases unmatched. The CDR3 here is CASSRRLAGGGNEQFF. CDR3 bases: TGTGCCAGCAGCCGCCGACTAGCGGGAGGGGGCAATGAGCAGTTCTTC.

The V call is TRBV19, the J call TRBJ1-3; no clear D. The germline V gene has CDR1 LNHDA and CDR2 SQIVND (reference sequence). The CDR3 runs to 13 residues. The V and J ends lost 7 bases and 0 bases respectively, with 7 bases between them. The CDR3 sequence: CASKRSSGNTIYF. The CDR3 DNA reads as TGTGCCAGTAAAAGGAGCTCTGGAAACACCATATATTTT.

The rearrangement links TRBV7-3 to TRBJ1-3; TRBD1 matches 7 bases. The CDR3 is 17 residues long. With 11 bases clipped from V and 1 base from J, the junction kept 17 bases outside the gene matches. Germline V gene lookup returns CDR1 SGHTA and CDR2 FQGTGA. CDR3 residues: CADANGTAARSGNTIYF. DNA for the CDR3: TGTGCCGATGCGAACGGGACAGCCGCACGTTCTGGAAACACCATATATTTT.

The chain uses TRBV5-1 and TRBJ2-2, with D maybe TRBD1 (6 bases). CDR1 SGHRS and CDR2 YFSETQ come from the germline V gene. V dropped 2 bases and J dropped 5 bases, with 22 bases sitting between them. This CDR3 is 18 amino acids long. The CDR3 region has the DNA TGCGCCAGCAGCTTCGGCGGAACAGGGATTAAAGGAACCGGGGAGCTGTTTTTT. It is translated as CASSFGGTGIKGTGELFF.

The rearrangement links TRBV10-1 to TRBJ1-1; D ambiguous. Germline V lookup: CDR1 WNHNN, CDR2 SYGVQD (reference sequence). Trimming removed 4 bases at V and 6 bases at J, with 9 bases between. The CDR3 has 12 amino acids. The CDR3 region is CASSVKVSEAFF. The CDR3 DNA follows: TGCGCCAGCAGTGTAAAGGTGTCTGAAGCTTTCTTT.

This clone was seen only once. The CDR3: CASSEGVLNEKLFF. In DNA form, the CDR3 reads TGCGCCAGCAGCGAGGGGGTTCTTAATGAAAAACTGTTTTTT. The chain employs TRBV5-1 and TRBJ1-4, with D possibly being TRBD1 (6 bases). Germline V gene data show CDR1 as SGHRS and CDR2 as YFSETQ. Trimming removed 4 bases at V and 4 bases at J, with 11 bases between. CDR3 length: 14 residues.

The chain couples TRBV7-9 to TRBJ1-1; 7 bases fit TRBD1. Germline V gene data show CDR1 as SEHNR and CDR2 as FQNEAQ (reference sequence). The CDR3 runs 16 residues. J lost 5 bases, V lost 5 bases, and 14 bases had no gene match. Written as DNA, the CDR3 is TGTGCCAGCAGCCCTAGGACAGGTGGTGGTTATACTGAAGCTTTCTTT. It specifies CASSPRTGGGYTEAFF.

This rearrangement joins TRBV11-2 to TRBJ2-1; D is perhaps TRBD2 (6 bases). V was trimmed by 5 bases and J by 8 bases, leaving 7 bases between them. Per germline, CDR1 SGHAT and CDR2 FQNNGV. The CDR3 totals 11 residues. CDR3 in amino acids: CASSTGDEQFF. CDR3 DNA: TGTGCCAGCAGCACGGGAGATGAGCAGTTCTTC.

The CDR3 nucleotides read TGTGCCAGCAGACAAGAACGGGCAACTAATGAAAAACTGTTTTTT. Translation: CASRQERATNEKLFF. The chain is built from TRBV2 and TRBJ1-4, with unresolved D. Trimming left V 6 bases short and J 0 bases short, with 11 bases between. This CDR3 region has 15 residues. The germline V gene encodes CDR1 SNHLY and CDR2 FYNNEI.

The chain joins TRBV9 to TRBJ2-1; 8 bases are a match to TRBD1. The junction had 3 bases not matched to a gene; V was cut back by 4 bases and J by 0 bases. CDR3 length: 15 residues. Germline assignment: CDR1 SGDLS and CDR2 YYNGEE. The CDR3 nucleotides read TGTGCCAGCAGCAGACAGGGGAACTCCTACAATGAGCAGTTCTTC. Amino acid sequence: CASSRQGNSYNEQFF. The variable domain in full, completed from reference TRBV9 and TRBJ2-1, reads DSGVTQTPKHLITATGQRVTLRCSPRSGDLSVYWYQQSLDQGLQFLIQYYNGEERAKGNILERFSAQQFPDLHSELNLSSLELGDSALYFCASSRQGNSYNEQFFGPGTRLTVL.

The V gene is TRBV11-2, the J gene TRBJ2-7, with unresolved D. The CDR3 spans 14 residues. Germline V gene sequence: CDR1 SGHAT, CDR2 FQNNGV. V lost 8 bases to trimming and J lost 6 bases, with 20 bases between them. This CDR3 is CASLSPWGSAEQYF. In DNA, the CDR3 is TGTGCCAGCTTATCTCCATGGGGTTCTGCCGAGCAGTACTTC.

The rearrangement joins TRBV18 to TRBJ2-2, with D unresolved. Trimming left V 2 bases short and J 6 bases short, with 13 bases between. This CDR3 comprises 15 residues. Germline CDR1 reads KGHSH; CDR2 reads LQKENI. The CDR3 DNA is TGTGCCAGCTCACCAGTCCCAGGTCGACCCGGGGAGCTGTTTTTT. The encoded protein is CASSPVPGRPGELFF.

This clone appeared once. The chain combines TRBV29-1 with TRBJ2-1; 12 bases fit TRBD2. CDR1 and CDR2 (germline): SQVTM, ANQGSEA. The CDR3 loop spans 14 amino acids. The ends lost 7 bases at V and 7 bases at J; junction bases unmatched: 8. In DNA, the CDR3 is TGCAGCGCTCAACTAGCGGGAGGTGGGAATGAGCAGTTCTTC. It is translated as CSAQLAGGGNEQFF.

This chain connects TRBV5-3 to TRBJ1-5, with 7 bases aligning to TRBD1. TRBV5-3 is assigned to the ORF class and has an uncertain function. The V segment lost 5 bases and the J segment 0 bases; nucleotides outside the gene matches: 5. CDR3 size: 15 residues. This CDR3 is CARRRGTDSNQPQHF. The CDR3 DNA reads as TGTGCCAGAAGGCGGGGGACAGATAGCAATCAGCCCCAGCATTTT.